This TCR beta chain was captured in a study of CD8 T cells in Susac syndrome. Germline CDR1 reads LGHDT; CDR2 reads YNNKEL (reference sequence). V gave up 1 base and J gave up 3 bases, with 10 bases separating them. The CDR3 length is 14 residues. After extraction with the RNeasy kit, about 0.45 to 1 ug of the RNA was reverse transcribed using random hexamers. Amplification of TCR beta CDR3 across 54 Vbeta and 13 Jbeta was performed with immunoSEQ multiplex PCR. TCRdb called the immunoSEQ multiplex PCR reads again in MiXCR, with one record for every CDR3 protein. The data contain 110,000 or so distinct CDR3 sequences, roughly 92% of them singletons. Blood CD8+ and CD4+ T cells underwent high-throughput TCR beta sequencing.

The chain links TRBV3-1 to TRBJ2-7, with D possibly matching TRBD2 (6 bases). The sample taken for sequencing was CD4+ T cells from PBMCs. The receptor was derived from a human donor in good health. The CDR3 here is CASSQGGTDYEQYF. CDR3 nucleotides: TGTGCCAGCAGCCAAGGGGGGACTGACTACGAGCAGTACTTC.